This T cell receptor beta chain was found in a study of cytomegalovirus exposure and HLA in healthy donors. PCR primers comprised 60 Vbeta and 13 Jbeta primers. Assay: immunoSEQ multiplex PCR; the TCRdb copy retains only in-frame clones and omits some. In all, the sample yields 100,000 to 150,000 clones. Per the germline V gene, CDR1 is SGDLS and CDR2 is YYNGEE. The V segment lost 3 bases and the J segment 6 bases; nucleotides outside the gene matches: 10. The CDR3 sequence is 16 residues long. The source of this sequence is a young man in good health and CMV-seronegative. Sequencing was performed on PBMCs. The V call is TRBV9, the J call TRBJ2-2; TRBD1 matches 8 bases. Here the CDR3 reads CASSADRDRTPGELFF. The CDR3 nucleotides read TGTGCCAGCAGCGCGGACCGGGACAGGACGCCCGGGGAGCTGTTTTTT.